This T cell receptor beta chain was sequenced during a study of patients and donors after allogeneic stem cell transplantation. A single record per CDR3 protein comes from TCRdb applying MiXCR to the RT-PCR reads. The data contain 920,000 or so distinct CDR3 sequences, about a sixth of them singletons. V dropped 2 bases and J dropped 6 bases, with 14 bases sitting between them. The CDR3 covers 14 residues. CDR1 is DFQATT, CDR2 SNEGSKA, per germline (reference sequence). This clonotype was counted at least ten times. This TCR derives from a human donor who was either an allogeneic HSCT recipient or a stem cell or donor lymphocyte infusion donor (not recorded which). It is not recorded whose cells these are; they may come from a transplant donor. V is TRBV20-1 and J is TRBJ1-5, with D perhaps matching TRBD1 (5 bases). The material sequenced was blood, either unsorted or a sorted T cell fraction (not recorded which). CDR3 loop: CSARTYGGAQPQHF. As DNA, the CDR3 is TGCAGTGCTAGAACGTACGGGGGAGCTCAGCCCCAGCATTTT.